This T cell receptor (beta chain) appears in the sequencing data of a study of cytomegalovirus exposure and HLA in healthy donors. Study observations and caveats: TCR beta sequences reportedly predicted most subjects' HLA-A and HLA-B alleles accurately.

Healthy people donating bone marrow made up the donors. Note on this clone: Its antigen is as yet unknown.

The germline CDR1 and CDR2 sequences are ENHRY and SYGVKD. The CDR3 length is 12 residues. Primers for the PCR totalled 60 Vbeta and 13 Jbeta. Sequencing was performed with immunoSEQ multiplex PCR; in TCRdb, only in-frame clones are kept and a portion is missing. The repertoire holds some 160,000 clones, with around four fifths as singletons. The material sequenced was PBMCs. The chain links TRBV10-3 to TRBJ2-5; tentative D call: TRBD2 (6 bases). Near its end, the DNA agrees better with TRBJ2-7, so the J call may be wrong. This clonotype was sampled from a woman between 18 and 30 years old in good health and CMV-seronegative. The chain's CDR3 is CATASGSFEQYF. As DNA, the CDR3 is TGTGCCACTGCTTCCGGGAGCTTCGAGCAGTACTTC.